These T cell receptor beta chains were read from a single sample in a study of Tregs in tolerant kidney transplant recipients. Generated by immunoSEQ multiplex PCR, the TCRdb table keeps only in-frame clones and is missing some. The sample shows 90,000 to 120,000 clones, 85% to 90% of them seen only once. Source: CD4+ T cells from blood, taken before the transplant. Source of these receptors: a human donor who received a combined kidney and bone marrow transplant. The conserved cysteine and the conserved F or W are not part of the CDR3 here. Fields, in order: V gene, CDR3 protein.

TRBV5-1,ASSSGIDVGEQY
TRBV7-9,ASSLAPYYEQY
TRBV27,ASSLSVYGNRGRDTQY
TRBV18,ASSPGGQTNEKLF
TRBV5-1,ASRAGTVTDTQY
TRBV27,ASRPDRAGTDTQY
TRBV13,ASSPRDRGSLYEQY
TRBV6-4,ASSGGYTGELF
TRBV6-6,ASIGRVKDEQY
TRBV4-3,ASSQARVEGAEAF
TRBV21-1,ASSNKSGTGLMNTEAF
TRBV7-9,ASSSGTSGDVGQF
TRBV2,ASSGGRDHQPQH
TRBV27,ASSLRGTAGELF
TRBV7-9,ASSFRLANQETQY
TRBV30,AWSAPGGAYEQY
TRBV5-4,ASSLEGGGASDTQY
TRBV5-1,ASSLEGRGIEAF
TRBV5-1,ASSPTFQTSGETQY
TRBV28,ASSSPGYEQY
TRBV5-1,ASSRGGNQPQH
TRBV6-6,ASSPTEYQETQY
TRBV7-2,ASQLAGVDTQY
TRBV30,AWSSLAKTYNEQF
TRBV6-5,ASSYSTPLEQY
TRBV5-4,ASTNNGGYEQF
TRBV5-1,ASSSRGQGENTEAF
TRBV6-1,ASSVPDRVYGYT
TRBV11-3,ASSSDTRTDTQY
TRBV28,ASTRSGNTIY
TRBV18,ASSPPPGVTSGQY
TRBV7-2,ASSPSNTGTQY
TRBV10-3,AISEGEGTDTQY
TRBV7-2,ASSFRQGRYEQY
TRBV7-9,ASSTLAGGSYEQY
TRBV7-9,ASSHTPSYEQY
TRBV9,ASSPRTGGLNTQY
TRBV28,ASSPISKAYRQGLQAF
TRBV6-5,ASSQTSGYTDTQY
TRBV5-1,ASSLTTSGNTEAF
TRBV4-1,ASSQELSGNSYEQY
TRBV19,ASSIEGRGGTDTQY
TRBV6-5,ASSYPGEGSGTQY
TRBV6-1,ASSEWRDREKAF
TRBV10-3,AISGTSVPYEQY
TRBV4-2,ASSRTPGILAGGDTDTQY
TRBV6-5,ASSYDSGANQPQH
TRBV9,ASSRTAGLTNEQF
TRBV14,ASSHFTGGDTGELF
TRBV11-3,ASSFGTTNTGELF
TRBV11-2,ASSTVQGSTQY
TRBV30,AWGKGRTGNEQF
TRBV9,ASSVGYRGGSYEQY
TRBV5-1,ASSLQGANEAF
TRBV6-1,ASSEAGSNTIY
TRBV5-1,ASSVSGQGDSYNEQF
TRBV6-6,ASSRGPLNTEAF
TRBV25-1,ASSLGGNNEKLF
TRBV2,ASSVGTGGSYEQY
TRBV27,ASAPSWDRTNYGYT